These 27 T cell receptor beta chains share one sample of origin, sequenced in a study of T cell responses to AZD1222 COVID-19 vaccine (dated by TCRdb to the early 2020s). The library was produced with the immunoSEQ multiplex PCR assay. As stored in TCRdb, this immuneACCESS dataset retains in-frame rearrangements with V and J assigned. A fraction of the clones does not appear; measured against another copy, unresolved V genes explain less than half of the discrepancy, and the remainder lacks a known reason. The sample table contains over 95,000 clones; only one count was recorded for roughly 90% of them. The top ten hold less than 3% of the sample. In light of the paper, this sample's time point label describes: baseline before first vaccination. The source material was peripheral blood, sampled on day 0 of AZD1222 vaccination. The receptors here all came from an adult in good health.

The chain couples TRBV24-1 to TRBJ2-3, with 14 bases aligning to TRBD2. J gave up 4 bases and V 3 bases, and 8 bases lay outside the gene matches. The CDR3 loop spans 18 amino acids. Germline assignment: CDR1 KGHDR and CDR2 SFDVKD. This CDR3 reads CATSDPGTSGRMSDTQYF. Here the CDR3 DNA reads TGTGCCACCAGTGATCCCGGGACTAGCGGGAGAATGTCAGATACGCAGTATTTT.

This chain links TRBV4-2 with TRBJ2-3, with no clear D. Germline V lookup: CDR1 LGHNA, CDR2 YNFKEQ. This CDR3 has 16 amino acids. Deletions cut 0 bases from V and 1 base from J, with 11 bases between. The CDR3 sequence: CASSQDSYRGTDTQYF. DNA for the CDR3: TGTGCCAGCAGCCAAGATTCGTATAGGGGCACAGATACGCAGTATTTT.

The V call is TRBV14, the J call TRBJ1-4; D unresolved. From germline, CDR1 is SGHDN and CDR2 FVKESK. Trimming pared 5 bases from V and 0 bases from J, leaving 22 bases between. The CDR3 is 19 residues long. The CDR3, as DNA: TGTGCCAGCAGCGAGAGCGACAAAAGTAATTCCGCAACTAATGAAAAACTGTTTTTT. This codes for CASSESDKSNSATNEKLFF.

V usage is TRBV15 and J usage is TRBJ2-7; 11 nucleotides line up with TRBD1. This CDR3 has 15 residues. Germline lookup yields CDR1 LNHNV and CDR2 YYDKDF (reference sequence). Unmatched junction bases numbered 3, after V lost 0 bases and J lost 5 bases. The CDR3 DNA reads TGTGCCACCAGCAGAGATTGGGGACAGGGGGACGAGCAGTACTTC. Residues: CATSRDWGQGDEQYF. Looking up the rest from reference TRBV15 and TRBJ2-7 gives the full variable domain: DAMVIQNPRYQVTQFGKPVTLSCSQTLNHNVMYWYQQKSSQAPKLLFHYYDKDFNNEADTPDNFQSRRPNTSFCFLDIRSPGLGDTAMYLCATSRDWGQGDEQYFGPGTRLTVT.

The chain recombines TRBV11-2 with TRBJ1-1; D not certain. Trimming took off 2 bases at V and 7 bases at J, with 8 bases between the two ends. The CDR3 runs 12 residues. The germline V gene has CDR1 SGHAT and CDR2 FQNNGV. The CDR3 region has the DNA TGTGCCAGCAGCTTAATAGACGGTGAAGCTTTCTTT. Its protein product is CASSLIDGEAFF.

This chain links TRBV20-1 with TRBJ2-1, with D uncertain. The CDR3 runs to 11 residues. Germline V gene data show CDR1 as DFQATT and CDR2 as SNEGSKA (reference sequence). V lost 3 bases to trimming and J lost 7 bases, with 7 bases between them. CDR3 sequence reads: CSASWGNEQFF. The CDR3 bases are TGCAGTGCTAGTTGGGGAAATGAGCAGTTCTTC.

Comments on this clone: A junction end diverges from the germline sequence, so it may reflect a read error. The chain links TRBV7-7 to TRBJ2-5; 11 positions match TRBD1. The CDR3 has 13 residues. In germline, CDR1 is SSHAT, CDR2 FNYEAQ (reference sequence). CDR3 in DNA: TGTGCTAGCAGCGGACAGGGGGCAAAGACCCAGTACTTC. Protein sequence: CASSGQGAKTQYF. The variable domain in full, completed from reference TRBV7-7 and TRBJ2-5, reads GAGVSQSPRYKVTKRGQDVTLRCDPISSHATLYWYQQALGQGPEFLTYFNYEAQPDKSGLPSDRFSAERPEGSISTLTIQRTEQRDSAMYRCASSGQGAKTQYFGPGTRLLVL.

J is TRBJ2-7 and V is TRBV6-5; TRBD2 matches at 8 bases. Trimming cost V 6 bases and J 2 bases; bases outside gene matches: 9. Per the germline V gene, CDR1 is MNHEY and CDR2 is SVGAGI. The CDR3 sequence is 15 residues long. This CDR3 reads CASRREIAGTYEQYF. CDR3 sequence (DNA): TGTGCCAGCAGGAGGGAAATAGCGGGAACCTACGAGCAGTACTTC.

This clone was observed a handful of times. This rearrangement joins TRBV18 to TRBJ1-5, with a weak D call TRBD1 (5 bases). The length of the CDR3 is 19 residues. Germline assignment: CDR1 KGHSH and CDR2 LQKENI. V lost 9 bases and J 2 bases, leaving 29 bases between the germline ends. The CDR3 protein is CASSPPTIDAREGNQPQHF. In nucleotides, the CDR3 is TGTGCCAGTTCCCCTCCGACAATAGATGCCAGGGAAGGCAATCAGCCCCAGCATTTT.

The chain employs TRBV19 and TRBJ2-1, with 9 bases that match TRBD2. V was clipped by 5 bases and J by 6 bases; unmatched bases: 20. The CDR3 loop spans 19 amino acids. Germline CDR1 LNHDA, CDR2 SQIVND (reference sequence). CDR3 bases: TGTGCCAGTAGTGCCCGACACGGTTATAGCGGGAGAGGAGGCAATGAGCAGTTCTTC. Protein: CASSARHGYSGRGGNEQFF.

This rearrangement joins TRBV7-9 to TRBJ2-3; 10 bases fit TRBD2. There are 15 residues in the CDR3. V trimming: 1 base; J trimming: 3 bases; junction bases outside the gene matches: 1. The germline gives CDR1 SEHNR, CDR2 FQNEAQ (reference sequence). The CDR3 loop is CASSLVSGRTDTQYF. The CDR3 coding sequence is TGTGCCAGCAGCTTAGTTAGCGGGAGGACAGATACGCAGTATTTT.

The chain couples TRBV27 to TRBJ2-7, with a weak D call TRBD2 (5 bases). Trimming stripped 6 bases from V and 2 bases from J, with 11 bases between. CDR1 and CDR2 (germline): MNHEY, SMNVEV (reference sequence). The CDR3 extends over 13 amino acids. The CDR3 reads CASSGVRTYEQYF. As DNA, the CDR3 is TGTGCCAGCAGCGGGGTGAGGACCTACGAGCAGTACTTC.

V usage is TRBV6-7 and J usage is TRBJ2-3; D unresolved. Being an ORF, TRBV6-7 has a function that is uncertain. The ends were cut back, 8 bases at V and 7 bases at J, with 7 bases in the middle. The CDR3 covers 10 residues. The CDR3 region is CASGPHTQYF. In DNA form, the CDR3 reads TGTGCCAGCGGACCACATACGCAGTATTTT.

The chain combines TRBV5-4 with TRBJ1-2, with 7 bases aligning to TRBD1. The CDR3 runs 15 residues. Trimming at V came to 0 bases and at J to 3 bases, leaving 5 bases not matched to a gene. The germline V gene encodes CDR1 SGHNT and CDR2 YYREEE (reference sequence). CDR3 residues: CASSLGGQRDYGYTF. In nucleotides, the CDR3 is TGTGCCAGCAGCTTGGGGGGACAGCGAGACTATGGCTACACCTTC.

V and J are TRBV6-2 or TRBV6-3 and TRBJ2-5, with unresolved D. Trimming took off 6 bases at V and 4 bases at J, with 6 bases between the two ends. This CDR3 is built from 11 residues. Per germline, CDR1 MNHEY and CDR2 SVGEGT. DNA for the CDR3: TGTGCCAGCAGCCTCCCAGAGACCCAGTACTTC. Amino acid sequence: CASSLPETQYF.

The CDR3 here is CASSLTSISSSTDTQYF. CDR3 nucleotide sequence: TGTGCCAGCAGCTTAACGTCGATATCCTCTAGCACAGATACGCAGTATTTT. The V and J genes are TRBV7-3 and TRBJ2-3; no clear D gene. Deletions cut 0 bases from V and 0 bases from J, with 13 bases between. Germline V gives CDR1 SGHTA, CDR2 FQGTGA. CDR3 size: 17 residues.

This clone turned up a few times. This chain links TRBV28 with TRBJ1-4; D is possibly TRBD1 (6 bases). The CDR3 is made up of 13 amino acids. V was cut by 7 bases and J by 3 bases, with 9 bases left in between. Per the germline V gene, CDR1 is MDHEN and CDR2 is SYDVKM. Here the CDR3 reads CASMGAANEKLFF. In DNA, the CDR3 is TGTGCCAGCATGGGGGCTGCTAATGAAAAACTGTTTTTT.

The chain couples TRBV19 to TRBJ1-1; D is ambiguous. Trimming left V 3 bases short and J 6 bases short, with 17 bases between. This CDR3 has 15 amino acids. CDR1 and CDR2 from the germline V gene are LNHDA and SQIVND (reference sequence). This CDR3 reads CASSMSAGGYAEAFF. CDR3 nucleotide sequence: TGTGCCAGTAGTATGTCGGCAGGAGGGTACGCTGAAGCTTTCTTT.

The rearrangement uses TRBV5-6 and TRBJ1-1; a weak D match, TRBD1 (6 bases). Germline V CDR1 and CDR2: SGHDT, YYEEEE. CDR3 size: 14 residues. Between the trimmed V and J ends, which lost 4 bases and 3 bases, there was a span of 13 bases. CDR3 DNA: TGTGCCAGCAGCACCCTACAGGGCGACACTGAAGCTTTCTTT. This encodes CASSTLQGDTEAFF.

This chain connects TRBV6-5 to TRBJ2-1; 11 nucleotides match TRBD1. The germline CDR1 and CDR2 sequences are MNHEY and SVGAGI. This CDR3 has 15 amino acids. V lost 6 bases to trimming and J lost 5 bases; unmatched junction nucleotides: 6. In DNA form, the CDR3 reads TGTGCCAGCAGCGATGGACAGGGGGCGCACAATGAGCAGTTCTTC. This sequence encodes CASSDGQGAHNEQFF.

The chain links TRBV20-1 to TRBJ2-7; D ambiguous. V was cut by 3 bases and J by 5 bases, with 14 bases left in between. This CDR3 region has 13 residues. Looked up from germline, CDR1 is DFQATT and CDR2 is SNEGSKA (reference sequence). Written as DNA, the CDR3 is TGCAGTGCTAGTGGCGGAGCGATCCACGAGCAGTACTTC. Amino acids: CSASGGAIHEQYF.

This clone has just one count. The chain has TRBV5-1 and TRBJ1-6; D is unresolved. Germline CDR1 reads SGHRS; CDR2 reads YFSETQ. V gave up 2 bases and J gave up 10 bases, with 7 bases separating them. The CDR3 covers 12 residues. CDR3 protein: CASSFPISPLHF. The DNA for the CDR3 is TGCGCCAGCAGCTTTCCAATCTCACCCCTCCACTTT.

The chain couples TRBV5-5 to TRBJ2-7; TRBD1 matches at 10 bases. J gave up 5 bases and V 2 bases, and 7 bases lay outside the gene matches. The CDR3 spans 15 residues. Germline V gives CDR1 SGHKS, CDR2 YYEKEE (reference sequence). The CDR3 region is CASSFYRQGAHEQYF. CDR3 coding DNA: TGTGCCAGCAGCTTTTATCGACAGGGGGCCCACGAGCAGTACTTC. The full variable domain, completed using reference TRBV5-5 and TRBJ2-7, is DAGVTQSPTHLIKTRGQQVTLRCSPISGHKSVSWYQQVLGQGPQFIFQYYEKEERGRGNFPDRFSARQFPNYSSELNVNALLLGDSALYLCASSFYRQGAHEQYFGPGTRLTVT.

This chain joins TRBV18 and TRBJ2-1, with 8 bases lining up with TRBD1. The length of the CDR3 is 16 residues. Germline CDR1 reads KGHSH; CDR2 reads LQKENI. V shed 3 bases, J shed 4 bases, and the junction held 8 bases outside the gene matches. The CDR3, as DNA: TGTGCCAGCTCACCCCTAGGGACAGGCGAATACAATGAGCAGTTCTTC. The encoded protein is CASSPLGTGEYNEQFF.

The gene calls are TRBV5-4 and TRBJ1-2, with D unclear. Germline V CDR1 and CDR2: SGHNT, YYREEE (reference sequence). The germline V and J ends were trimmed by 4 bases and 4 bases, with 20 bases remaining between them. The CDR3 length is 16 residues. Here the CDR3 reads CASSQERQELGYGYTF. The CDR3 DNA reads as TGTGCCAGCAGCCAAGAAAGGCAGGAACTTGGCTATGGCTACACCTTC. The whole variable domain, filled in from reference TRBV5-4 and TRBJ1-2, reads ETGVTQSPTHLIKTRGQQVTLRCSSQSGHNTVSWYQQALGQGPQFIFQYYREEENGRGNFPPRFSGLQFPNYSSELNVNALELDDSALYLCASSQERQELGYGYTFGSGTRLTVV.

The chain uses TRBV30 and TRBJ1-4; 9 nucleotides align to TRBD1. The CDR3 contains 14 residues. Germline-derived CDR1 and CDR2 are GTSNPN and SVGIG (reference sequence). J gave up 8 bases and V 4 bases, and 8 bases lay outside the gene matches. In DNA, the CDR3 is TGTGCCTGGAAACAGGGGGCCGGGGGCGAAAAACTGTTTTTT. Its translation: CAWKQGAGGEKLFF.

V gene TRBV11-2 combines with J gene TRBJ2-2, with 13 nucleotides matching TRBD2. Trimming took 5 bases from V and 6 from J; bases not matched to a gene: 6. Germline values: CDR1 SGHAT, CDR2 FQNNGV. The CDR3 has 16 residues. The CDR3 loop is CASSRTSGSSAGELFF. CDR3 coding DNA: TGTGCCAGCAGCCGGACTAGCGGGAGTTCAGCCGGGGAGCTGTTTTTT.